The source of this T cell receptor beta chain is a study of blood T cells in healthy people across ages. Findings and limits, study-wide: Diversity of TCR beta per million T cells declined in a roughly linear way with age.

To note about this clonotype: Its antigen is not known.

A second 7 to 11 cycle PCR used barcoded and J-beta primers. TCRdb reprocessed the 5' RACE reads via MiXCR and lists one record per CDR3 protein. The table has about a million distinct CDR3 sequences, just over 50% seen once. The CDR3 covers 14 residues. V was pared by 4 bases and J by 0 bases, with 8 bases between. Germline V gene sequence: CDR1 SGHRS, CDR2 YFSETQ. The sequencing sample was made of blood. The source is a woman aged 60-75 years in good health. This sequence joins TRBV5-1 and TRBJ2-1; weak D call: TRBD1 (5 bases). CDR3 DNA: TGCGCCAGCAGCGAGGACACCTCCTACAATGAGCAGTTCTTC. As protein: CASSEDTSYNEQFF.